A selection of T cell receptor beta chains follows, all from one sample in a study of blood T cell repertoires in COVID-19. The protocol was immunoSEQ multiplex PCR, while the TCRdb copy is restricted to in-frame clones and leaves out a portion. The sample holds 200,000 to 250,000 clones, 85% seen once. Specimen: PBMCs or T cells enriched from blood (not recorded which). These receptors originate from a woman aged 50 to 60 with acute COVID-19. The CDR3 runs from the conserved cysteine through the conserved F or W. Each record gives: CDR3 length, clone size, V gene, D gene, J gene, CDR3 DNA, CDR3 protein. The D gene is left open where the match is weak. Not every row has a clone size; where given, it reads once, few, many or a size class.

15	once	TRBV9	.	TRBJ1-1	TGTGCCAGCAGCGTGGGCGAGATCACGAACACTGAAGCTTTCTTT	CASSVGEITNTEAFF
14	few	TRBV25-1	.	TRBJ2-3	TGTGCCAGCAGCGGAAGGGGATGGGCAGATACGCAGTATTTT	CASSGRGWADTQYF
13	once	TRBV19	.	TRBJ1-1	TGTGCCAGTAGGGAGGCGACTGCCACTGAAGCTTTCTTT	CASREATATEAFF
17	.	TRBV6-2/TRBV6-3	.	TRBJ2-2	TGTGCCAGCAGTTACGAGGACACTGGGTACGACACCGGGGAGCTGTTTTTT	CASSYEDTGYDTGELFF
16	.	TRBV7-8	TRBD1	TRBJ2-1	TGTGCCAGCAGCCGTAACGGGACAGGTCGCTACAATGAGCAGTTCTTC	CASSRNGTGRYNEQFF
15	.	TRBV4-3	TRBD1	TRBJ1-2	TGCGCCAGCAGCCAAGTGGGGACAGGAGTACGGGGCTACACCTTC	CASSQVGTGVRGYTF
12	few	TRBV6-5	.	TRBJ1-2	TGTGCCAGCAGAACAGACGAAAGTGGCTACACCTTC	CASRTDESGYTF
15	.	TRBV7-9	TRBD1	TRBJ1-4	TGTGCCAGCAGCTTAAATGGACAGGCGGGTGAAAAACTGTTTTTT	CASSLNGQAGEKLFF
14	once	TRBV11-3	.	TRBJ1-1	TGTGCCAGCAGCCCTTCCAGGGGCTCCACTGAAGCTTTCTTT	CASSPSRGSTEAFF
13	.	TRBV19	.	TRBJ2-2	TGTGCCAGTAGTATTCTAAACACCGGGGAGCTGTTTTTT	CASSILNTGELFF
15	few	TRBV3-1/TRBV3-2	TRBD1	TRBJ1-3	TGTGCCAGCAGCCGGACAGGGGCCTCTGGAAACACCATATATTTT	CASSRTGASGNTIYF
15	.	TRBV10-3	TRBD1	TRBJ2-2	TGTGCCATCAGTCCATCTACGGGACAGGGCGGGGAGCTGTTTTTT	CAISPSTGQGGELFF
15	.	TRBV28	.	TRBJ1-2	TGTGCCAGCAGTTCCCCAGGGCCTCGTGGTTATGGCTACACCTTC	CASSSPGPRGYGYTF
10	.	TRBV7-9	TRBD1	TRBJ2-2	TGTGGGGACAGGCCCGGGGAGCTGTTTTTT	CGDRPGELFF